This T cell receptor beta chain stems from a study of T cell repertoires in cytomegalovirus infection. TCRdb fed the reads into MiXCR, producing one record per CDR3 protein. The repertoire consists of about 100,000 distinct CDR3 sequences, with around 28% occurring once and the leading ten covering less than 75%. Findings and caveats of the study: Across the ex vivo response, the dominant clonotypes were HLA-C-restricted CMV-specific TCR beta clonotypes.

The V gene lost 2 bases and the J gene lost 0 bases, with 11 bases spanning the gap. The CDR3 contains 15 residues. Germline CDR1 and CDR2: MGHRA and YSYEKL. There are a few counts of this clonotype. Its antigen is unknown. The TCR sequence derives from a human donor in good health (CMV status not recorded). Some clones in this sample may be carry-over from other donors' samples. This chain connects TRBV4-1 to TRBJ2-7; D is possibly TRBD2 (6 bases). The sequencing used CD8+ T cells from cultured PBMCs, collected from culture after CMV antigen stimulation. Written as DNA, the CDR3 is TGCGCCAGCAGCCAACGACTAGGGAGCTCCTACGAGCAGTACTTC. The encoded protein is CASSQRLGSSYEQYF.